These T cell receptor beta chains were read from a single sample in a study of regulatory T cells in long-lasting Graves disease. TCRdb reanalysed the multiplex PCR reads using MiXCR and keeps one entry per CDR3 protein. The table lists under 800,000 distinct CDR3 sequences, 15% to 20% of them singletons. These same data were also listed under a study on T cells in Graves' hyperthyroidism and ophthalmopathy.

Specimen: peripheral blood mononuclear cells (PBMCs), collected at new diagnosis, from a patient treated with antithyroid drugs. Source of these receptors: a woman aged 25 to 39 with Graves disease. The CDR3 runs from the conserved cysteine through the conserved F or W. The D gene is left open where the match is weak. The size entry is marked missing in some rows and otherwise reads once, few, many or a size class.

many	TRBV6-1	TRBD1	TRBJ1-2	TGTGCCAGCAGACGAGGACAGGGAGAATCGAGCTATGGCTACACCTTC	CASRRGQGESSYGYTF
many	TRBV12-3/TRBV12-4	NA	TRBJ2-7	TGTGCCAGCAGTTCCGGACAGATAGCGTCCTACGAGCAGTACTTC	CASSSGQIASYEQYF
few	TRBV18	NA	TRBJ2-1	TGTGCCAGCTCACCGCATCAGGGGGGTGAGCAGTTCTTC	CASSPHQGGEQFF
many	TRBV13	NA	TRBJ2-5	TGTGCCAGCAGCTTCGGGGTCGTGTCAGAGACCCAGTACTTC	CASSFGVVSETQYF
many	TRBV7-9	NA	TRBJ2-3	TGTGCCAGCAGCCCAGGAATGTTAGGCGGGACCCGCACAGATACGCAGTATTTT	CASSPGMLGGTRTDTQYF
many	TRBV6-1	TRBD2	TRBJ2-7	TGTGCCAGCATTGCGGGAGCACCCTACGAGCAGTACTTC	CASIAGAPYEQYF
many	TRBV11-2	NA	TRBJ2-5	TGTGCCAGCAGCTTGCTGGGGTGGGGTGTCCAAGAGACCCAGTACTTC	CASSLLGWGVQETQYF
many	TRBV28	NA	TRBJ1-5	TGTGCCAGCAGTTTAGGTGGACAGCCGCCCCAGCATTTT	CASSLGGQPPQHF
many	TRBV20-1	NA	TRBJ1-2	TGCAGTGCCCCCGGGGATAACTATGGCTACACCTTC	CSAPGDNYGYTF
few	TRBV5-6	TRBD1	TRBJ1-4	TGTGCCAGCAGCTCACAGGGGGCGGATGAAAAACTGTTTTTT	CASSSQGADEKLFF
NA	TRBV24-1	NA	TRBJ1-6	TGTGCCACCAGTGATTTAAAGAATTCACCCCTCCACTTT	CATSDLKNSPLHF
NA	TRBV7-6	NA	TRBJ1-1	TGTGCCAGCAGCCCGGGCCTCCTCGGGAACACTGAAGCTTTCTTT	CASSPGLLGNTEAFF
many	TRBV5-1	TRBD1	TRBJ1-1	TGCGCCAGCAGCGCGGGACAGGGTCTCGCTGAAGCTTTCTTT	CASSAGQGLAEAFF
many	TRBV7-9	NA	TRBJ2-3	TGTGCCAGCAGCTTAGCCGGAGGGGGTGTGGTAGATACGCAGTATTTT	CASSLAGGGVVDTQYF
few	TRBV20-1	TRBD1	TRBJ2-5	TGCAGTGCTCCTCGGACAGGGGAGGCCCAGTACTTC	CSAPRTGEAQYF
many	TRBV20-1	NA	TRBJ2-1	TGCAGTGCTAGGGGAAGGCGGTACAATGAGCAGTTCTTC	CSARGRRYNEQFF
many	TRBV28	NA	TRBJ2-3	TGTGCCTCCCGGGGGTCGACAGATACGCAGTATTTT	CASRGSTDTQYF
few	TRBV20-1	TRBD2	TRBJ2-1	TGCAGTGCTAGAGTGGGACTAGCGGGGGCCCCAACCTACAATGAGCAGTTCTTC	CSARVGLAGAPTYNEQFF
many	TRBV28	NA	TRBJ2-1	TGTGCCAGCAGTTCCCGCCCAAAGCGGGCGGCCTACAATGAGCAGTTCTTC	CASSSRPKRAAYNEQFF
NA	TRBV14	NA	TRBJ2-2	TGTGCCAGCAGCCAGCATCCCGGACCGAACACCGGGGAGCTGTTTTTT	CASSQHPGPNTGELFF
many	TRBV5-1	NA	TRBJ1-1	TGCGCCAGCAGCCCTTTTGGGGTGAACACTGAAGCTTTCTTT	CASSPFGVNTEAFF
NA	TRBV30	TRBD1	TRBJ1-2	TGTGCCTGGAGTCGGGGGACAGGGTTGATCTATGGCTACACCTTC	CAWSRGTGLIYGYTF
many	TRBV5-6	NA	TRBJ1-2	TGTGCCAGCAGCTTGGTACAGGGAGACCTTGGTGGCTACACCTTC	CASSLVQGDLGGYTF
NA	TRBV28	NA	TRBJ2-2	TGTGCCAGCTATCAGGGGGGGGCACGAACCGGGGAGCTGTTTTTT	CASYQGGARTGELFF
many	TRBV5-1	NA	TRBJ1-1	TGCGCCAGCAGCCCGTATTTAGGGGACACTGAAGCTTTCTTT	CASSPYLGDTEAFF
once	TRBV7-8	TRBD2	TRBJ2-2	TGTGCCAGCAGCTGGGGGAGGGGCGGGGAGCTGTTTTTT	CASSWGRGGELFF
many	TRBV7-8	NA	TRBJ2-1	TGTGCCAGCAGCCATCCCTCGGTCCTCGTGCAGTTCTTC	CASSHPSVLVQFF